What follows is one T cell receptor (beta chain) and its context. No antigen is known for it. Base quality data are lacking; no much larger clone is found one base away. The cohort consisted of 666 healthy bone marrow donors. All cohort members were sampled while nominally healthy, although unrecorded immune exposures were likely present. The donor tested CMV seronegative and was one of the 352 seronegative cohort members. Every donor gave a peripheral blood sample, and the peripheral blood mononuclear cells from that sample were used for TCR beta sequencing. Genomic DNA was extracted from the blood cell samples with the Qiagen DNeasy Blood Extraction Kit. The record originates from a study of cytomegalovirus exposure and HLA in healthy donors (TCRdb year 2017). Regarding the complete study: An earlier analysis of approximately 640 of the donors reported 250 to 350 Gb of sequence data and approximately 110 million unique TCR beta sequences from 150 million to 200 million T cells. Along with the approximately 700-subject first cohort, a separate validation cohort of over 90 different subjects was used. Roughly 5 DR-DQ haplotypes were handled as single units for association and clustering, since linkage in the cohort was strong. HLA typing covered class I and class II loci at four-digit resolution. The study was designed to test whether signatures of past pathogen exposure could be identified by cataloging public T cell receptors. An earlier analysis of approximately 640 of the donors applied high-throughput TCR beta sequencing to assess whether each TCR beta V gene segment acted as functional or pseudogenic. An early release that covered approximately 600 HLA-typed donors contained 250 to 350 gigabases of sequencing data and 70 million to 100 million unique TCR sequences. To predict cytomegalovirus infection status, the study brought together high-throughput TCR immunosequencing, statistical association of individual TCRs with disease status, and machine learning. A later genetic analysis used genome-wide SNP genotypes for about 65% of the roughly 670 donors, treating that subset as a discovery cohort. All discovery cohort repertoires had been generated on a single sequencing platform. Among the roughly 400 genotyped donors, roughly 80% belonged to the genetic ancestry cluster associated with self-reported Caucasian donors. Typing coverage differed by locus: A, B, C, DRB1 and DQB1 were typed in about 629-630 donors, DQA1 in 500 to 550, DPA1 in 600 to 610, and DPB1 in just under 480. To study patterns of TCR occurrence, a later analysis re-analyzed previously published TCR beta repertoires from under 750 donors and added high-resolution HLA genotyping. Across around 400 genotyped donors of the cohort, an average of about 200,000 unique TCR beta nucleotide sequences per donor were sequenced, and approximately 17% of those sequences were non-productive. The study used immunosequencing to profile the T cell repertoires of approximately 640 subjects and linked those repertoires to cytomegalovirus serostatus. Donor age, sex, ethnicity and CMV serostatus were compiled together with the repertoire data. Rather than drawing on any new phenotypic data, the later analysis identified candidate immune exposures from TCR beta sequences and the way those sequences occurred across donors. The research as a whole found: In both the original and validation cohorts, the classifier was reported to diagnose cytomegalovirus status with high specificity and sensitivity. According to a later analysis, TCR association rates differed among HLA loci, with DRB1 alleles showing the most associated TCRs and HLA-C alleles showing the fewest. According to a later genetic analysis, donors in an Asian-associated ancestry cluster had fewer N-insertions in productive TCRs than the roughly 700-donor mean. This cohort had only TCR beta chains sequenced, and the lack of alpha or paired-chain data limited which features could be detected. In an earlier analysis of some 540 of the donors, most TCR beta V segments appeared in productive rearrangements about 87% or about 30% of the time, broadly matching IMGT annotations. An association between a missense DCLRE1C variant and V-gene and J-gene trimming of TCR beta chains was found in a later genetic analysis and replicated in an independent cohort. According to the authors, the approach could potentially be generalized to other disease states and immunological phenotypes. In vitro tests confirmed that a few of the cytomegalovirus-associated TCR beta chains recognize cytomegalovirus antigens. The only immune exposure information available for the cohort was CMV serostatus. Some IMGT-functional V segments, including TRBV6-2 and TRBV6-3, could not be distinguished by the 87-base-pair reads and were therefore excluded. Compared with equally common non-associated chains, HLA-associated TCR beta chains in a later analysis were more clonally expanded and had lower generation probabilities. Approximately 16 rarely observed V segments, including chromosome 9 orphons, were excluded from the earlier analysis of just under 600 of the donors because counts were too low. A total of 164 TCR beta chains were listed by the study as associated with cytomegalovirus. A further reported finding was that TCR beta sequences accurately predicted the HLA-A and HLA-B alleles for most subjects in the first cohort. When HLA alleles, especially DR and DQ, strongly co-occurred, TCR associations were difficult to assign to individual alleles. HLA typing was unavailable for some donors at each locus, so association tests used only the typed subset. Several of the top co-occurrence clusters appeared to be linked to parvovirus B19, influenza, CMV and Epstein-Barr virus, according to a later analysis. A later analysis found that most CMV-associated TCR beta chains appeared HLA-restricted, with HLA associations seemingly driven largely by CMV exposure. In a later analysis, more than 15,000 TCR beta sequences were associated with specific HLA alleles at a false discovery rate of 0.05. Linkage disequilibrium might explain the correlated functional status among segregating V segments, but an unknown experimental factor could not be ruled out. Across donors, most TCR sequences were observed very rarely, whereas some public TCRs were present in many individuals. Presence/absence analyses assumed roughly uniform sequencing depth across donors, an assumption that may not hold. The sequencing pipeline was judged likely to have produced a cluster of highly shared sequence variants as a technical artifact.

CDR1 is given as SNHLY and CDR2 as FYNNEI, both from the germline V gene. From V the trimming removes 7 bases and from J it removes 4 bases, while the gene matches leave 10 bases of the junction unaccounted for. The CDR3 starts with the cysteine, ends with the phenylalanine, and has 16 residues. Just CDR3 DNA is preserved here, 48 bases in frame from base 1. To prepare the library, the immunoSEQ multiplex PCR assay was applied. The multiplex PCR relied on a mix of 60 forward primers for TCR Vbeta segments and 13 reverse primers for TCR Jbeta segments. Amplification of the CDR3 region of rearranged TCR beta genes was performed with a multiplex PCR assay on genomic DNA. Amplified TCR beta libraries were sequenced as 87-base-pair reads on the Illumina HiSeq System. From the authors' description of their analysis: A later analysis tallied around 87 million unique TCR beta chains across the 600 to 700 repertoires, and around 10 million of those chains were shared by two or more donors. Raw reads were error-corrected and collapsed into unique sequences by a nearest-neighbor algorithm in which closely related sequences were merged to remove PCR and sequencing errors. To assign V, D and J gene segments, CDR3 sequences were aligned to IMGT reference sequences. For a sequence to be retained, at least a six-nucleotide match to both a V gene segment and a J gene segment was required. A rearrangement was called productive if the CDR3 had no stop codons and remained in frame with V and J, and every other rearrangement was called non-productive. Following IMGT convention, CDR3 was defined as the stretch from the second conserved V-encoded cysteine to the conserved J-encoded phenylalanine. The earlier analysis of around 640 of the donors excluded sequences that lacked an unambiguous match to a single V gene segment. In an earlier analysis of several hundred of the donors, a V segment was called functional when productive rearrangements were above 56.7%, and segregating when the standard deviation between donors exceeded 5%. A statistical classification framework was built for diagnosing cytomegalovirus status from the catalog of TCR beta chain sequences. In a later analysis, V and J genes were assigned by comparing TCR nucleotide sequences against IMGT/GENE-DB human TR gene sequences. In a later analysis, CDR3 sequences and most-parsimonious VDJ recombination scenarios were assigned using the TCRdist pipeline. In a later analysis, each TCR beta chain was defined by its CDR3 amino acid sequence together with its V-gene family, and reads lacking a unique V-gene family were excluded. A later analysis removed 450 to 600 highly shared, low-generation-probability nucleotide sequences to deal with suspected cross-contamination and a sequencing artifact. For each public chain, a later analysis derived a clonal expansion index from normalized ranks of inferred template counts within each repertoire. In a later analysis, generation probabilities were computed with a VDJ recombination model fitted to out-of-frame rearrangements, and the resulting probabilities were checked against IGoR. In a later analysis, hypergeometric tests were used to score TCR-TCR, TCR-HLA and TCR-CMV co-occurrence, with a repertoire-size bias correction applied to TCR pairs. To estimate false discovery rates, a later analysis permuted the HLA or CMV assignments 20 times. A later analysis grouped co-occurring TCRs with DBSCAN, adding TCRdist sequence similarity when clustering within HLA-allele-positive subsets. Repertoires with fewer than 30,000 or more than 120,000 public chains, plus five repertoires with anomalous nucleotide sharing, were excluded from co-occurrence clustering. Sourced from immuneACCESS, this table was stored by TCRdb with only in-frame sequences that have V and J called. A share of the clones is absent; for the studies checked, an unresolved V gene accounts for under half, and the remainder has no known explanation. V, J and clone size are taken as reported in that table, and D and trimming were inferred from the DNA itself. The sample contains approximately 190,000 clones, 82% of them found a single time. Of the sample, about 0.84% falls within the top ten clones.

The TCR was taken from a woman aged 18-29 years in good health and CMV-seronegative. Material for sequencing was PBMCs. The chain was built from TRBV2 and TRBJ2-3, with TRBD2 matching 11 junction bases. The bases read TGTGCCAGCACCCCCCTTAGCGGGGGGGCGTCAGATACGCAGTATTTT. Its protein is CASTPLSGGASDTQYF.